Listed below are T cell receptor beta chains from one sample, sequenced in a study of CD8+CD57+ T cells in acquired aplastic anemia. TCRdb ran MiXCR on the reads and lists one entry per CDR3 protein. The sample holds more than 250,000 distinct CDR3 sequences, 56% seen once. The sequencing input was sorted CD4+, CD8+, or CD8+CD57+ T cells (not recorded which) from PBMCs. All receptors come from a human donor with severe aplastic anemia or a healthy control (not recorded which). Each CDR3 is given with its conserved first and last residue. A D gene is named only where the DNA matches it firmly. Size tells how often a clone was seen (once, few, many) or the class of an expanded clone, and some rows leave it out.

clone size,D gene,V gene,J gene,CDR3 DNA,CDR3 protein
NA,NA,TRBV7-2,TRBJ2-6,TGTGCCAGCAAACCGATCTCTGGGGCCAACGTCCTGACTTTC,CASKPISGANVLTF
few,NA,TRBV20-1,TRBJ1-1,TGCAGTGCTAGAGAGTGGTCGAACACTGAAGCTTTCTTT,CSAREWSNTEAFF
NA,NA,TRBV20-1,TRBJ2-7,TGCAGTGTTAAAAATTTAGGGGGCTACGAGCAGTACTTC,CSVKNLGGYEQYF
few,TRBD1,TRBV2,TRBJ2-7,TGTGCCAGCAGGGGGGACAGGGGTAGGCCCTACGAGCAGTACTTC,CASRGDRGRPYEQYF
NA,NA,TRBV7-3,TRBJ2-7,TGTGCCAGCAGCTTGACTGGGAGCGTTGGGCAGTACTTC,CASSLTGSVGQYF
NA,TRBD1,TRBV5-1,TRBJ1-6,TGCGCCAGCAGCCCCGACAGGGCGCGGAATTCACCCCTCCACTTT,CASSPDRARNSPLHF
few,TRBD1,TRBV5-4,TRBJ1-6,TGTGCCAGCGGCGACAGGGGAACGTCCTATAATTCACCCCTCCACTTT,CASGDRGTSYNSPLHF
NA,NA,TRBV20-1,TRBJ1-2,TGCAGTGCTAGAGATAGTCTCGCCTATGGCTACACCTTC,CSARDSLAYGYTF
NA,NA,TRBV20-1,TRBJ1-4,TGCAGTGTTACCACGGGGGAGGGTGAAAAACTGTTTTTT,CSVTTGEGEKLFF
NA,NA,TRBV9,TRBJ2-7,TGTGCCAGCAGCGGCGGGACCCAAGAGCAGTACTTC,CASSGGTQEQYF
many,NA,TRBV6-1,TRBJ1-4,TGTGCCAGCAGTGAGACAGGCCGGACCGAAAAACTGTTTTTT,CASSETGRTEKLFF
NA,TRBD2,TRBV20-1,TRBJ2-1,TGCAGTGCTAGCCCCTCGGGAGGGAGGGACGTTTTCTCCTACAATGAGCAGTTCTTC,CSASPSGGRDVFSYNEQFF
NA,TRBD2,TRBV10-3,TRBJ2-2,TGTGCCATCAGTGAGATCCTAGCGGGCGCGAACACCGGGGAGCTGTTTTTT,CAISEILAGANTGELFF
NA,NA,TRBV24-1,TRBJ1-1,TGTGCCACCGAGGGTGAAGCTTTCTTT,CATEGEAFF
NA,TRBD2,TRBV7-2,TRBJ2-1,TGTGCCAGCACCGGACTAGCGGGAGTGGCACAGTTCTTC,CASTGLAGVAQFF
many,TRBD1,TRBV7-2,TRBJ1-5,TGTGCCAGCAGCTCAGGACAGGGGATATTCAATCAGCCCCAGCATTTT,CASSSGQGIFNQPQHF
NA,NA,TRBV24-1,TRBJ2-7,TGTGCCACCAGTGATTTCGTGGGCAGGGGGTACTTC,CATSDFVGRGYF
many,NA,TRBV7-3,TRBJ1-1,TGTGCCAGCAGCGCAACAGGGTACACTGAAGCTTTCTTT,CASSATGYTEAFF
NA,NA,TRBV5-1,TRBJ1-1,TGCGCCAGCAGCTTGAAGGTCAGCAACACTGAAGCTTTCTTT,CASSLKVSNTEAFF